This entry lists 30 T cell receptor beta chains sequenced from one sample in a study of blood T cell repertoires in COVID-19. Only in-frame clones appear in the TCRdb table, and some are missing; sequencing was by immunoSEQ multiplex PCR. This sample carries approximately 170,000 clones, more than 65% of them seen once, and the ten largest clones take 10% to 13%. Sequencing was done on a sample of peripheral blood. These TCRs come from a woman aged 80 or over with active or convalescent COVID-19.

The V gene is TRBV5-1, the J gene TRBJ2-3; 9 nucleotides match TRBD1. Germline V lookup: CDR1 SGHRS, CDR2 YFSETQ. The CDR3 is made up of 17 amino acids. V lost 1 base, J lost 5 bases, and 11 bases stayed unmatched. The CDR3 bases are TGCGCCAGCAGCTTGAAACCGGGACAGGGATTAGGAGATACGCAGTATTTT. Translating gives CASSLKPGQGLGDTQYF.

V and J are TRBV30 and TRBJ2-5; the D is unclear. V was clipped by 0 bases and J by 5 bases, with 10 bases between them. CDR3 size: 13 residues. The V gene's germline CDR1 is GTSNPN and CDR2 SVGIG (reference sequence). The CDR3 DNA follows: TGTGCCTGGAGTGTTGTTACCGGGGAGACCCAGTACTTC. It specifies CAWSVVTGETQYF.

The chain combines TRBV7-3 with TRBJ2-7; the D is unclear. V was trimmed by 2 bases and J by 1 base, leaving 6 bases between them. The V gene's germline CDR1 is SGHTA and CDR2 FQGTGA. CDR3 length: 13 residues. The CDR3 nucleotides are TGTGCCAGCAGCTTAGCGGCATCCTACGAGCAGTACTTC. Amino acids: CASSLAASYEQYF.

CDR3 residues: CASTRDRATDTQYF. The CDR3 nucleotides are TGTGCCAGCACCCGGGACAGGGCAACAGATACGCAGTATTTT. The rearrangement joins TRBV6-5 to TRBJ2-3; 9 bases map to TRBD1. CDR3 length: 14 residues. CDR1 MNHEY and CDR2 SVGAGI come from the germline V gene. The J segment lost 3 bases and the V segment lost 7 bases, leaving 5 bases of the junction unmatched.

This sequence joins TRBV2 and TRBJ2-7; TRBD1 aligns across 9 bases. The CDR3 extends over 18 amino acids. In germline, CDR1 is SNHLY, CDR2 FYNNEI. V shed 7 bases, J shed 3 bases, and the junction held 19 bases outside the gene matches. The CDR3 region is CASISRDRADRGSYEQYF. CDR3 DNA: TGTGCCAGCATCTCGCGGGACAGGGCCGATCGCGGCAGCTACGAGCAGTACTTC.

The chain uses TRBV24-1 and TRBJ2-7; TRBD1 is a possible D gene (6 bases). Trimming removed 3 bases from V and 3 bases from J, with 8 bases in between. The CDR3 has 13 residues. Germline CDR1 is KGHDR and CDR2 is SFDVKD. CDR3 sequence (DNA): TGTGCCACCAGTGATGGGGGCCGCTACGAGCAGTACTTC. Its protein is CATSDGGRYEQYF.

The gene calls are TRBV5-4 and TRBJ1-1; possibly TRBD1 for D (6 bases). The CDR3 totals 16 residues. Germline CDR1 reads SGHNT; CDR2 reads YYREEE (reference sequence). V dropped 5 bases and J dropped 2 bases, with 19 bases sitting between them. The CDR3 sequence is CASRLFPQGSNTEAFF. CDR3 in DNA: TGTGCCAGCAGGCTTTTCCCACAGGGATCCAACACTGAAGCTTTCTTT.

This chain joins TRBV2 and TRBJ1-5, with no clear D. This CDR3 contains 13 residues. Trimming pared 7 bases from V and 4 bases from J, leaving 11 bases between. Germline CDR1 is SNHLY and CDR2 is FYNNEI. CDR3 protein: CASIQAPNQPQHF. Written as DNA, the CDR3 is TGTGCCAGCATCCAGGCGCCGAATCAGCCCCAGCATTTT.

The V call is TRBV7-3, the J call TRBJ2-1; TRBD2 matches 11 bases. The CDR3 has 15 amino acids. Germline-derived CDR1 and CDR2 are SGHTA and FQGTGA. The J segment lost 8 bases and the V segment lost 5 bases, leaving 8 bases of the junction unmatched. The CDR3 DNA reads TGTGCCAGCAGCCCAACTAGCGGGAGTCGGGATGAGCAGTTCTTC. Its protein product is CASSPTSGSRDEQFF.

The V and J genes are TRBV4-1 and TRBJ2-6; D is unresolved. Trimming took off 2 bases at V and 0 bases at J, with 8 bases between the two ends. This CDR3 region has 16 residues. Germline V gene sequence: CDR1 MGHRA, CDR2 YSYEKL. The CDR3 region is CASSQQTGSGANVLTF. The CDR3 coding sequence is TGCGCCAGCAGCCAACAAACCGGCTCTGGGGCCAACGTCCTGACTTTC.

The chain joins TRBV29-1 to TRBJ1-4, with unresolved D. From germline, CDR1 is SQVTM and CDR2 ANQGSEA. V lost 7 bases to trimming and J lost 5 bases, with 14 bases between them. This CDR3 has 13 residues. CDR3 residues: CSDDPAGNEKLFF. The CDR3 DNA sequence: TGCAGCGATGACCCGGCGGGGAATGAAAAACTGTTTTTT.

This chain joins TRBV7-9 and TRBJ2-3, with D tentatively TRBD1 (6 bases). The germline V and J ends were trimmed by 3 bases and 1 base, with 11 bases remaining between them. CDR3 length: 15 amino acids. Germline V lookup: CDR1 SEHNR, CDR2 FQNEAQ (reference sequence). The CDR3 DNA reads TGTGCCAGCAGCTTTAGGGCAGGGGGCACAGATACGCAGTATTTT. Its translation: CASSFRAGGTDTQYF.

The chain is built from TRBV19 and TRBJ2-5; the match to TRBD2 covers 7 bases. CDR1 is LNHDA and CDR2 is SQIVND in the germline V gene (reference sequence). The CDR3 contains 15 residues. The junction had 10 bases not matched to a gene; V was cut back by 5 bases and J by 4 bases. CDR3 nucleotide sequence: TGTGCCAGTAGTTTTGGTGGGAGGGCCGGAGAGACCCAGTACTTC. Amino acids: CASSFGGRAGETQYF.

The chain combines TRBV29-1 with TRBJ1-3; a weak D match, TRBD1 (5 bases). The CDR3 has 11 residues. V was shortened by 6 bases and J by 3 bases, with 6 bases between the two germline ends. CDR1 and CDR2 (germline): SQVTM, ANQGSEA. The CDR3 reads CSVGGGNTIYF. CDR3 bases: TGCAGCGTCGGGGGTGGAAACACCATATATTTT. The whole variable domain, filled in from reference TRBV29-1 and TRBJ1-3, reads SAVISQKPSRDICQRGTSLTIQCQVDSQVTMMFWYRQQPGQSLTLIATANQGSEATYESGFVIDKFPISRPNLTFSTLTVSNMSPEDSSIYLCSVGGGNTIYFGEGSWLTVV.

J is TRBJ2-2 and V is TRBV5-4, with 8 bases that match TRBD1. This CDR3 is 15 amino acids long. With V trimmed by 4 bases and J by 3 bases, 5 bases remained unmatched. CDR1 is SGHNT, CDR2 YYREEE, per germline (reference sequence). The CDR3 nucleotides are TGTGCCAGCAGCCCGCAACAGGGGGACACCGGGGAGCTGTTTTTT. Its translation: CASSPQQGDTGELFF.

The V call is TRBV14, the J call TRBJ2-1; D might be TRBD2 (6 bases). The CDR3 consists of 14 residues. V lost 3 bases to trimming and J lost 7 bases, with 13 bases between them. Per the germline V gene, CDR1 is SGHDN and CDR2 is FVKESK. CDR3 in amino acids: CASSHQRARNEQFF. The DNA of the CDR3 is TGTGCCAGCAGCCACCAGCGGGCCAGGAATGAGCAGTTCTTC. Filled out from reference TRBV14 and TRBJ2-1, the complete variable domain reads EAGVTQFPSHSVIEKGQTVTLRCDPISGHDNLYWYRRVMGKEIKFLLHFVKESKQDESGMPNNRFLAERTGGTYSTLKVQPAELEDSGVYFCASSHQRARNEQFFGPGTRLTVL.

This chain links TRBV19 with TRBJ2-5, with 7 bases identical to TRBD1. With 5 bases clipped from V and 1 base from J, the junction kept 7 bases outside the gene matches. This CDR3 region has 15 residues. Germline V gene data show CDR1 as LNHDA and CDR2 as SQIVND (reference sequence). The CDR3 coding sequence is TGTGCCAGTAGTCCGCGGACAGGAGGCCAAGAGACCCAGTACTTC. The encoded protein is CASSPRTGGQETQYF.

This rearrangement joins TRBV5-1 to TRBJ2-6, with unresolved D. Germline V CDR1 and CDR2: SGHRS, YFSETQ. The CDR3 contains 16 residues. Trimming removed 4 bases from V and 2 bases from J, with 13 bases in between. CDR3 residues: CASSIALLAGANVLTF. Written as DNA, the CDR3 is TGCGCCAGCAGCATCGCCCTGTTAGCTGGGGCCAACGTCCTGACTTTC.

The rearrangement joins TRBV15 to TRBJ2-7; TRBD2 is a possible D gene (5 bases). V lost 0 bases and J lost 3, with 15 bases in between. The CDR3 loop spans 16 amino acids. The V gene's germline CDR1 is LNHNV and CDR2 YYDKDF (reference sequence). CDR3 in DNA: TGTGCCACCAGCAGAGATCAGCGGTCCCTTGGCTACGAGCAGTACTTC. Amino acids: CATSRDQRSLGYEQYF.

The gene calls are TRBV19 and TRBJ2-2; 8 nucleotides line up with TRBD1. The germline CDR1 and CDR2 sequences are LNHDA and SQIVND (reference sequence). After removal of 8 bases from V and 4 bases from J, the junction contained 3 bases not matched to a gene. The CDR3 runs to 13 residues. The CDR3 region is CASGGQGTGELFF. As DNA, the CDR3 is TGTGCCAGTGGAGGACAGGGCACCGGGGAGCTGTTTTTT.

The chain carries TRBV19 and TRBJ1-2; 10 bases are shared with TRBD1. The germline V gene encodes CDR1 LNHDA and CDR2 SQIVND (reference sequence). After removal of 4 bases from V and 1 base from J, the junction contained 3 bases not matched to a gene. This CDR3 region has 15 residues. In nucleotides, the CDR3 is TGTGCCAGTAGTACCGGGACAGGGGTTAACTATGGCTACACCTTC. As protein: CASSTGTGVNYGYTF.

CDR3: CASSEQGYYEQYF. The DNA of the CDR3 is TGTGCCAGCAGTGAGCAGGGATACTACGAGCAGTACTTC. This chain joins TRBV2 and TRBJ2-7; possible D gene TRBD1, 5 bases. V dropped 3 bases and J dropped 3 bases, with 9 bases sitting between them. The CDR3 totals 13 residues. Germline assignment: CDR1 SNHLY and CDR2 FYNNEI.

V and J are TRBV5-8 and TRBJ1-5, with a possible D match to TRBD1 (6 bases). Per germline, CDR1 SGHTS and CDR2 YDEGEE. This CDR3 is 17 amino acids long. V lost 6 bases to trimming and J lost 0 bases, with 19 bases between them. This CDR3 is CASTASITGYSNQPQHF. Written as DNA, the CDR3 is TGTGCCAGCACAGCTTCGATAACAGGGTATAGCAATCAGCCCCAGCATTTT.

The chain links TRBV5-1 to TRBJ1-5; 9 nucleotides agree with TRBD1. This CDR3 is 17 amino acids long. With V trimmed by 4 bases and J by 0 bases, 8 bases remained unmatched. Germline assignment: CDR1 SGHRS and CDR2 YFSETQ. CDR3 bases: TGCGCCAGCAGCCCCGGGACAGGGTCCGATAGCAATCAGCCCCAGCATTTT. The encoded protein is CASSPGTGSDSNQPQHF.

The V and J genes are TRBV19 and TRBJ2-2, with D possibly being TRBD1 (6 bases). The V end was cut by 5 bases, the J end by 4 bases, with 20 bases between. Germline V CDR1 and CDR2: LNHDA, SQIVND (reference sequence). The CDR3 length is 17 residues. The CDR3 region has the DNA TGTGCCAGTAGTCCCCGTGGGTCAGGGGTACGCACCGGGGAGCTGTTTTTT. Translation: CASSPRGSGVRTGELFF.

The V gene is TRBV7-9, the J gene TRBJ1-5, with TRBD1 identical over 9 bases. Germline V lookup: CDR1 SEHNR, CDR2 FQNEAQ (reference sequence). V gave up 5 bases and J gave up 2 bases; unmatched junction bases: 4. The CDR3 has 15 amino acids. CDR3 nucleotide sequence: TGTGCCAGCAGCCCCGGGGACAGGGGCAATCAGCCCCAGCATTTT. Translating it yields CASSPGDRGNQPQHF.

The rearrangement links TRBV30 to TRBJ1-5; TRBD1 might be the D (5 bases). The CDR3 spans 15 residues. V was pared by 2 bases and J by 6 bases, with 17 bases between. Looked up from germline, CDR1 is GTSNPN and CDR2 is SVGIG (reference sequence). As DNA, the CDR3 is TGTGCCTGGAGTCTGGGGCTCCCGGGCGTTCAGCCCCAGCATTTT. Protein sequence: CAWSLGLPGVQPQHF.

This chain connects TRBV9 to TRBJ2-1; 14 positions agree with TRBD2. Germline lookup yields CDR1 SGDLS and CDR2 YYNGEE. CDR3 length: 21 residues. The ends lost 0 bases at V and 4 bases at J; junction bases unmatched: 15. CDR3 amino acids: CASSVASGWGLAGVNYNEQFF. For the CDR3, the DNA is TGTGCCAGCAGCGTAGCCTCCGGGTGGGGACTAGCGGGAGTGAATTACAATGAGCAGTTCTTC.

The chain couples TRBV5-1 to TRBJ1-6, with D possibly matching TRBD1 (6 bases). Germline V lookup: CDR1 SGHRS, CDR2 YFSETQ. This CDR3 comprises 15 residues. The V gene lost 4 bases and the J gene lost 7 bases, with 15 bases spanning the gap. In nucleotides, the CDR3 is TGCGCCAGCAGCGACCTCGACAGGAACAATTCACCCCTCCACTTT. This sequence encodes CASSDLDRNNSPLHF. The full variable domain, completed using reference TRBV5-1 and TRBJ1-6, is KAGVTQTPRYLIKTRGQQVTLSCSPISGHRSVSWYQQTPGQGLQFLFEYFSETQRNKGNFPGRFSGRQFSNSRSEMNVSTLELGDSALYLCASSDLDRNNSPLHFGNGTRLTVT.

There are a few counts of this clone. J is TRBJ1-2 and V is TRBV25-1; 7 bases are shared with TRBD1. This CDR3 has 16 residues. The junction had 17 bases not matched to a gene; V was cut back by 3 bases and J by 10 bases. Germline values: CDR1 MGHDK, CDR2 SYGVNS. CDR3 DNA sequence: TGTGCCAGCAGTGAGGACAGGAGTATTGGATTGAGTGCCTACACCTTC. It translates to CASSEDRSIGLSAYTF.